This passage covers 19 T cell receptor beta chains from one sample sequenced in a study of CD8 T cells in Susac syndrome. The RNA, 0.5 to 1 ug, was put through reverse transcription using random hexamers. TCRdb redid the calling of the immunoSEQ multiplex PCR reads with MiXCR, one entry per CDR3 protein. The table has some 130,000 distinct CDR3 sequences, 80% to 85% seen once. The sequenced sample consisted of CD8+ T cells from PBMCs. The receptors stem from a human donor with multiple sclerosis.

V usage is TRBV5-8 and J usage is TRBJ2-3; D is possibly TRBD1 (6 bases). The CDR3 is 16 amino acids. Trimming took off 5 bases at V and 6 bases at J, with 22 bases between the two ends. CDR1 is SGHTS and CDR2 is YDEGEE in the germline V gene. CDR3 amino acids: CASRHRVRIGLDTQYF. The CDR3 DNA is TGTGCCAGCAGACACAGGGTGAGGATAGGGCTGGATACGCAGTATTTT.

The V gene is TRBV19, the J gene TRBJ2-3; the match to TRBD2 covers 11 bases. The CDR3 has 16 residues. V shed 4 bases, J shed 2 bases, and the junction held 5 bases outside the gene matches. Germline loops: CDR1 LNHDA, CDR2 SQIVND (reference sequence). The CDR3 loop reads CASSRSSGGTTDTQYF. The CDR3 nucleotides read TGTGCCAGTAGTAGGTCTAGCGGGGGGACCACAGATACGCAGTATTTT.

The chain has TRBV9 and TRBJ2-2, with unresolved D. Trimming stripped 3 bases from V and 4 bases from J, with 10 bases between. Germline lookup yields CDR1 SGDLS and CDR2 YYNGEE. The length of the CDR3 is 14 residues. The CDR3 region is CASSGLVGTGELFF. The DNA for the CDR3 is TGTGCCAGCAGCGGGCTAGTAGGCACCGGGGAGCTGTTTTTT.

The rearrangement joins TRBV4-3 to TRBJ2-3; D is unresolved. Between the trimmed V and J ends, which lost 2 bases and 4 bases, there was a span of 10 bases. The CDR3 sequence is 14 residues long. Germline V gives CDR1 LGHNA, CDR2 YSLEER. The CDR3 loop is CASSQSFGADTQYF. CDR3 sequence (DNA): TGCGCCAGCAGCCAATCTTTTGGGGCAGATACGCAGTATTTT.

This chain links TRBV7-9 with TRBJ2-1; D gene unclear. V was pared by 5 bases and J by 4 bases, with 15 bases between. CDR3 size: 15 residues. Germline V gene data show CDR1 as SEHNR and CDR2 as FQNEAQ (reference sequence). CDR3 DNA sequence: TGTGCCAGCAGCCCCCCGTTGCAACTGTACAATGAGCAGTTCTTC. As protein: CASSPPLQLYNEQFF.

The chain joins TRBV27 to TRBJ2-2; a possible D gene is TRBD2 (5 bases). Trimming left V 4 bases short and J 2 bases short, with 11 bases between. This CDR3 contains 15 residues. Germline V gene lookup returns CDR1 MNHEY and CDR2 SMNVEV (reference sequence). The CDR3 sequence is CASSSPGINTGELFF. DNA of the CDR3: TGTGCCAGCAGTTCCCCCGGGATAAACACCGGGGAGCTGTTTTTT.

The chain links TRBV30 to TRBJ1-1, with D unclear. The CDR3 is made up of 13 amino acids. The V and J ends lost 2 bases and 1 base respectively, with 8 bases between them. Germline V gives CDR1 GTSNPN, CDR2 SVGIG (reference sequence). CDR3 sequence reads: CAWSLGRNTEAFF. DNA for the CDR3: TGTGCCTGGAGTCTAGGGCGGAACACTGAAGCTTTCTTT.

The rearrangement joins TRBV7-9 to TRBJ1-4; D not certain. The germline gives CDR1 SEHNR, CDR2 FQNEAQ (reference sequence). There are 15 residues in the CDR3. Trimming pared 5 bases from V and 9 bases from J, leaving 19 bases between. The CDR3 region has the DNA TGTGCCAGCAGCCCCGGCGGGGTAATTGGGAAAAAACTGTTTTTT. Amino acids: CASSPGGVIGKKLFF.

The chain links TRBV7-9 to TRBJ2-7, with D hard to call. V was shortened by 5 bases and J by 3 bases, with 14 bases between the two germline ends. Germline lookup yields CDR1 SEHNR and CDR2 FQNEAQ (reference sequence). This CDR3 has 14 amino acids. CDR3 sequence reads: CASSRSGLFYEQYF. CDR3 bases: TGTGCCAGCAGCCGATCGGGCCTCTTCTACGAGCAGTACTTC.

The chain employs TRBV14 and TRBJ2-7; D possibly matches TRBD1 or TRBD2 (5 bases each). The germline CDR1 and CDR2 sequences are SGHDN and FVKESK. Trimming took off 3 bases at V and 1 base at J, with 10 bases between the two ends. The CDR3 length is 14 residues. The CDR3 is CASSQWDGSYEQYF. CDR3 coding DNA: TGTGCCAGCAGCCAGTGGGACGGATCCTACGAGCAGTACTTC.

The J gene is TRBJ1-5, the V gene TRBV12-3 or TRBV12-4, with D uncertain. The ends were cut back, 1 base at V and 3 bases at J, with 4 bases in the middle. This CDR3 has 13 residues. The CDR3 region has the DNA TGTGCCAGCAGTTTAGGTTACAATCAGCCCCAGCATTTT. Translating it yields CASSLGYNQPQHF.

This clonotype has a handful of counts. The chain uses TRBV7-9 and TRBJ2-7, with D tentatively TRBD1 (6 bases). The V end was cut by 3 bases, the J end by 3 bases, with 9 bases between. The CDR3 runs to 13 residues. Germline CDR1 and CDR2: SEHNR and FQNEAQ (reference sequence). CDR3 nucleotide sequence: TGTGCCAGCAGCTTGCCAGGGGTCTACGAGCAGTACTTC. Its protein is CASSLPGVYEQYF.

V and J are TRBV27 and TRBJ2-1, with 9 bases matching TRBD2. The V segment lost 4 bases and the J segment 6 bases; nucleotides outside the gene matches: 7. Per the germline V gene, CDR1 is MNHEY and CDR2 is SMNVEV (reference sequence). CDR3 length: 15 residues. The DNA of the CDR3 is TGTGCCAGCAGTTCGCGCGGGGGGGGATTCAATGAGCAGTTCTTC. Translation: CASSSRGGGFNEQFF.

The V call is TRBV2, the J call TRBJ2-7; the D is unclear. Germline V gives CDR1 SNHLY, CDR2 FYNNEI. This CDR3 is built from 14 residues. V lost 3 bases and J lost 3, with 12 bases in between. The CDR3 DNA sequence: TGTGCCAGCAGTGATGTAGGGTTCGTCTACGAGCAGTACTTC. Protein product: CASSDVGFVYEQYF.

The rearrangement uses TRBV27 and TRBJ2-1, with 10 bases matching TRBD2. CDR3 size: 15 residues. The V segment lost 4 bases and the J segment 5 bases; nucleotides outside the gene matches: 5. CDR1 and CDR2 from the germline V gene are MNHEY and SMNVEV (reference sequence). CDR3 coding DNA: TGTGCCAGCAGTTCCGGGACTAGCGTTAACAATGAGCAGTTCTTC. It codes for CASSSGTSVNNEQFF.

This clonotype showed up just once. The rearrangement links TRBV4-1 to TRBJ2-7, with D perhaps TRBD2 (6 bases). This CDR3 spans 12 amino acids. Trimming took 1 base from V and 8 from J, leaving 9 bases between them. The V gene's germline CDR1 is MGHRA and CDR2 YSYEKL. The DNA of the CDR3 is TGCGCCAGCAGCCAAGGGGGGGAGAAGCAGTACTTC. Amino acids: CASSQGGEKQYF.

V usage is TRBV28 and J usage is TRBJ2-7; 7 positions agree with TRBD1. Trimming cost V 5 bases and J 6 bases; bases outside gene matches: 7. The CDR3 spans 13 residues. Germline V gene lookup returns CDR1 MDHEN and CDR2 SYDVKM. The CDR3 spells CASSIQGPSEQYF. Written as DNA, the CDR3 is TGTGCCAGCAGTATACAGGGGCCAAGCGAGCAGTACTTC. Variable domain in full (rest from reference TRBV28 and TRBJ2-7): DVKVTQSSRYLVKRTGEKVFLECVQDMDHENMFWYRQDPGLGLRLIYFSYDVKMKEKGDIPEGYSVSREKKERFSLILESASTNQTSMYLCASSIQGPSEQYFGPGTRLTVT.

The V and J genes are TRBV19 and TRBJ1-1; 8 bases are shared with TRBD1. The CDR3 runs to 15 residues. Germline V lookup: CDR1 LNHDA, CDR2 SQIVND (reference sequence). The ends lost 7 bases at V and 0 bases at J; junction bases unmatched: 7. The CDR3 region has the DNA TGTGCCAGTAAGGGGACAGGTCTCCTGAACACTGAAGCTTTCTTT. It codes for CASKGTGLLNTEAFF.

V and J are TRBV7-9 and TRBJ1-1, with 9 bases fitting TRBD1. The CDR3 loop spans 16 amino acids. Germline values: CDR1 SEHNR, CDR2 FQNEAQ (reference sequence). V trimming: 0 bases; J trimming: 0 bases; junction bases outside the gene matches: 2. The CDR3 loop is CASSLAWTGVNTEAFF. Here the CDR3 DNA reads TGTGCCAGCAGCTTAGCGTGGACAGGGGTGAACACTGAAGCTTTCTTT.